The rows below give T cell receptor beta chains drawn from one sample of a study of T cell responses to AZD1222 COVID-19 vaccine. Assay used: immunoSEQ multiplex PCR; TCRdb lists only in-frame clones, some missing. The sample has 60,000 to 75,000 clones; about 83% are singletons. Sequenced here: peripheral blood, sampled 28 days after the second AZD1222 dose. The receptor set was obtained from an adult who received the AZD1222 COVID-19 vaccine. CDR3s include the opening cysteine and the closing phenylalanine or tryptophan. D genes are given only for firm matches. For some rows the clone size is stated as once, few or many, or as a class when expanded; others skip it.

clone size: .
J gene: TRBJ1-5
V gene: TRBV6-5
D gene: .
CDR3 protein: CASREGVRGQPQHF
CDR3 DNA: TGTGCCAGCAGGGAGGGGGTGCGAGGGCAGCCCCAGCATTTT

clone size: .
J gene: TRBJ1-5
V gene: TRBV7-9
D gene: .
CDR3 protein: CASNGDGLRNQPQHF
CDR3 DNA: TGTGCCAGCAATGGGGACGGACTACGCAATCAGCCCCAGCATTTT

clone size: .
J gene: TRBJ2-1
V gene: TRBV6-6
D gene: .
CDR3 protein: CASSLGGGDNEQFF
CDR3 DNA: TGTGCCAGCAGTTTAGGGGGAGGCGACAATGAGCAGTTCTTC

clone size: .
J gene: TRBJ1-2
V gene: TRBV6-2/TRBV6-3
D gene: .
CDR3 protein: CASSQSGEGSYTF
CDR3 DNA: TGTGCCAGCAGCCAGTCAGGCGAGGGGAGCTACACCTTC

clone size: many
J gene: TRBJ2-1
V gene: TRBV25-1
D gene: .
CDR3 protein: CASSEQDVDEQFF
CDR3 DNA: TGTGCCAGCAGTGAACAGGACGTTGATGAGCAGTTCTTC

clone size: .
J gene: TRBJ1-1
V gene: TRBV7-9
D gene: .
CDR3 protein: CASSPSWGWTEAFF
CDR3 DNA: TGTGCCAGCAGCCCAAGTTGGGGGTGGACTGAAGCTTTCTTT

clone size: .
J gene: TRBJ1-3
V gene: TRBV6-5
D gene: .
CDR3 protein: CASSYRNRGNTIYF
CDR3 DNA: TGTGCCAGCAGTTACAGGAACCGTGGAAACACCATATATTTT

clone size: .
J gene: TRBJ2-2
V gene: TRBV6-2/TRBV6-3
D gene: .
CDR3 protein: CASSPPVNTGELFF
CDR3 DNA: TGTGCCAGCAGTCCGCCGGTGAACACCGGGGAGCTGTTTTTT

clone size: .
J gene: TRBJ2-1
V gene: TRBV5-1
D gene: TRBD2
CDR3 protein: CASSPGTSSTYNKQFF
CDR3 DNA: TGCGCCAGCAGCCCCGGGACTAGCTCGACCTACAATAAGCAGTTCTTC

clone size: .
J gene: TRBJ2-3
V gene: TRBV18
D gene: .
CDR3 protein: CASSADTQYF
CDR3 DNA: TGTGCCAGCTCAGCAGATACGCAGTATTTT

clone size: once
J gene: TRBJ1-2
V gene: TRBV6-5
D gene: .
CDR3 protein: CASAGRRNYGYTF
CDR3 DNA: TGTGCCAGCGCGGGTCGCAGAAACTATGGCTACACCTTC

clone size: .
J gene: TRBJ1-3
V gene: TRBV7-9
D gene: .
CDR3 protein: CASSLSPITSGNTIYF
CDR3 DNA: TGTGCCAGCAGCTTAAGCCCGATAACCTCTGGAAACACCATATATTTT

clone size: .
J gene: TRBJ1-2
V gene: TRBV6-6
D gene: .
CDR3 protein: CASRPSQAQNYGYTF
CDR3 DNA: TGTGCCAGCCGCCCATCGCAGGCTCAAAACTATGGCTACACCTTC

clone size: .
J gene: TRBJ1-2
V gene: TRBV18
D gene: TRBD1
CDR3 protein: CASSISTGGEYGYTF
CDR3 DNA: TGTGCCAGCTCAATTTCGACAGGGGGAGAATATGGCTACACCTTC

clone size: few
J gene: TRBJ1-5
V gene: TRBV7-9
D gene: TRBD1
CDR3 protein: CASSKKGGTGGSQPQHF
CDR3 DNA: TGTGCCAGCAGCAAGAAAGGGGGGACAGGAGGGAGTCAGCCCCAGCATTTT

clone size: .
J gene: TRBJ1-1
V gene: TRBV14
D gene: .
CDR3 protein: CASSPTSGGAFF
CDR3 DNA: TGTGCCAGCAGTCCGACCTCCGGTGGGGCTTTCTTT

clone size: .
J gene: TRBJ1-2
V gene: TRBV15
D gene: TRBD1
CDR3 protein: CATSSTGVHGYTF
CDR3 DNA: TGTGCCACCAGCAGCACAGGGGTTCACGGCTACACCTTC

clone size: once
J gene: TRBJ2-1
V gene: TRBV19
D gene: .
CDR3 protein: CASSIDSAGSYYNEQFF
CDR3 DNA: TGTGCCAGTAGTATAGACTCAGCAGGGAGCTACTACAATGAGCAGTTCTTC

clone size: .
J gene: TRBJ2-7
V gene: TRBV6-5
D gene: .
CDR3 protein: CATGQWAYEQYF
CDR3 DNA: TGTGCCACAGGACAGTGGGCCTACGAGCAGTACTTC

clone size: .
J gene: TRBJ1-2
V gene: TRBV19
D gene: .
CDR3 protein: CASSIGSLGVGNYGYTF
CDR3 DNA: TGTGCCAGTAGTATAGGCTCTCTAGGGGTCGGGAACTATGGCTACACCTTC

clone size: .
J gene: TRBJ2-3
V gene: TRBV10-2
D gene: TRBD2
CDR3 protein: CASSESGGADTQYF
CDR3 DNA: TGCGCCAGCAGTGAGTCGGGAGGGGCAGATACGCAGTATTTT

clone size: .
J gene: TRBJ2-3
V gene: TRBV5-1
D gene: TRBD1
CDR3 protein: CASSPRGRGQGEDTQYF
CDR3 DNA: TGCGCCAGCAGCCCCCGAGGGAGGGGACAGGGGGAAGATACGCAGTATTTT

clone size: .
J gene: TRBJ1-5
V gene: TRBV27
D gene: .
CDR3 protein: CASSLGGGQPQHF
CDR3 DNA: TGTGCCAGCAGCCTGGGAGGAGGGCAGCCCCAGCATTTT

clone size: .
J gene: TRBJ2-4
V gene: TRBV9
D gene: .
CDR3 protein: CASSTSLAKNIQYF
CDR3 DNA: TGTGCCAGCAGCACTAGTTTAGCCAAAAACATTCAGTACTTC

clone size: .
J gene: TRBJ1-6
V gene: TRBV18
D gene: .
CDR3 protein: CASSPSYNSPLHF
CDR3 DNA: TGTGCCAGCTCACCCTCCTATAATTCACCCCTCCACTTT

clone size: .
J gene: TRBJ2-5
V gene: TRBV5-1
D gene: .
CDR3 protein: CASLEGPGRETQYF
CDR3 DNA: TGCGCCAGCTTGGAGGGGCCGGGGCGAGAGACCCAGTACTTC

clone size: .
J gene: TRBJ1-2
V gene: TRBV5-5
D gene: .
CDR3 protein: CASSLGPSSPSGYTF
CDR3 DNA: TGTGCCAGCAGCTTGGGTCCCTCGTCCCCGTCGGGCTACACCTTC

clone size: once
J gene: TRBJ1-4
V gene: TRBV5-1
D gene: TRBD1
CDR3 protein: CASSVTGYREKLFF
CDR3 DNA: TGCGCCAGCAGCGTGACAGGGTATCGAGAAAAACTGTTTTTT

clone size: once
J gene: TRBJ2-1
V gene: TRBV14
D gene: .
CDR3 protein: CASSQGAKGEQFF
CDR3 DNA: TGTGCCAGCAGCCAAGGGGCTAAGGGTGAGCAGTTCTTC

clone size: .
J gene: TRBJ1-1
V gene: TRBV7-6
D gene: TRBD1
CDR3 protein: CASSARTGAEAFF
CDR3 DNA: TGTGCCAGCAGCGCCCGGACAGGGGCTGAAGCTTTCTTT

clone size: .
J gene: TRBJ2-5
V gene: TRBV9
D gene: .
CDR3 protein: CASSEGGYQETQYF
CDR3 DNA: TGTGCCAGCAGCGAGGGCGGATACCAAGAGACCCAGTACTTC

clone size: .
J gene: TRBJ1-1
V gene: TRBV2
D gene: .
CDR3 protein: CASAPNRVNTEAFF
CDR3 DNA: TGTGCCAGCGCACCGAACAGGGTGAACACTGAAGCTTTCTTT

clone size: .
J gene: TRBJ2-3
V gene: TRBV2
D gene: .
CDR3 protein: CASTEVLHTQYF
CDR3 DNA: TGTGCCAGCACCGAGGTACTCCATACGCAGTATTTT

clone size: .
J gene: TRBJ1-5
V gene: TRBV27
D gene: .
CDR3 protein: CASSLVVSNQPQHF
CDR3 DNA: TGTGCCAGCAGTTTAGTAGTCAGCAATCAGCCCCAGCATTTT

clone size: .
J gene: TRBJ1-2
V gene: TRBV7-9
D gene: .
CDR3 protein: CASSSLDSYGYTF
CDR3 DNA: TGTGCCAGCAGCTCCTTGGACAGCTATGGCTACACCTTC

clone size: few
J gene: TRBJ2-7
V gene: TRBV28
D gene: .
CDR3 protein: CASTPGQPREEYF
CDR3 DNA: TGTGCCAGCACTCCGGGACAGCCAAGGGAGGAGTACTTC

clone size: few
J gene: TRBJ1-2
V gene: TRBV5-1
D gene: TRBD1
CDR3 protein: CASSFRGTTYGYTF
CDR3 DNA: TGCGCCAGCAGCTTCAGGGGGACAACCTATGGCTACACCTTC

clone size: .
J gene: TRBJ1-1
V gene: TRBV11-2
D gene: .
CDR3 protein: CASSLGQGTEAFF
CDR3 DNA: TGTGCCAGCAGTCTAGGTCAGGGCACTGAAGCTTTCTTT

clone size: .
J gene: TRBJ1-6
V gene: TRBV5-1
D gene: TRBD1
CDR3 protein: CASSLAIVGQGSSPLHF
CDR3 DNA: TGCGCCAGCAGCTTGGCTATTGTGGGACAGGGGTCTTCACCCCTCCACTTT

clone size: .
J gene: TRBJ2-1
V gene: TRBV5-1
D gene: TRBD2
CDR3 protein: CASSPGPGLRPGDEQFF
CDR3 DNA: TGCGCCAGCAGCCCAGGCCCGGGACTACGACCCGGGGATGAGCAGTTCTTC

clone size: .
J gene: TRBJ1-2
V gene: TRBV28
D gene: .
CDR3 protein: CASSLRLFIRGYGYTF
CDR3 DNA: TGTGCCAGCAGCCTCCGGCTATTTATCAGGGGCTATGGCTACACCTTC

clone size: .
J gene: TRBJ1-2
V gene: TRBV6-1
D gene: .
CDR3 protein: CASSERGGDIYGYTF
CDR3 DNA: TGTGCCAGCAGTGAAAGGGGGGGTGACATATATGGCTACACCTTC

clone size: .
J gene: TRBJ1-2
V gene: TRBV7-2
D gene: .
CDR3 protein: CASSSAGLGGYTF
CDR3 DNA: TGTGCCAGCAGCAGCGCGGGGTTAGGAGGCTACACCTTC

clone size: .
J gene: TRBJ2-2
V gene: TRBV25-1
D gene: TRBD2
CDR3 protein: CASQTSVEAGELFF
CDR3 DNA: TGTGCCAGCCAGACTAGCGTCGAGGCCGGGGAGCTGTTTTTT

clone size: .
J gene: TRBJ1-1
V gene: TRBV12-5
D gene: .
CDR3 protein: CASGLTPQETEAFF
CDR3 DNA: TGTGCTAGTGGTTTGACTCCACAGGAAACTGAAGCTTTCTTT

clone size: .
J gene: TRBJ2-2
V gene: TRBV5-4
D gene: .
CDR3 protein: CASSSTRTTGELFF
CDR3 DNA: TGTGCCAGCAGCTCCACTAGGACCACCGGGGAGCTGTTTTTT

clone size: .
J gene: TRBJ2-1
V gene: TRBV6-5
D gene: .
CDR3 protein: CATVRGSPAYNEQFF
CDR3 DNA: TGTGCCACCGTACGCGGGTCCCCGGCGTACAATGAGCAGTTCTTC

clone size: .
J gene: TRBJ1-1
V gene: TRBV6-5
D gene: .
CDR3 protein: CASRFTEMNTEAFF
CDR3 DNA: TGTGCCAGCAGGTTCACAGAAATGAACACTGAAGCTTTCTTT

clone size: .
J gene: TRBJ2-7
V gene: TRBV21-1
D gene: .
CDR3 protein: CASSKFRQGLVF
CDR3 DNA: TGTGCCAGCAGCAAATTTCGGCAGGGGCTCGTCTTC

clone size: .
J gene: TRBJ1-2
V gene: TRBV6-2/TRBV6-3
D gene: .
CDR3 protein: CASSYSAGPTNGYTF
CDR3 DNA: TGTGCCAGCAGTTACTCTGCAGGGCCGACTAACGGCTACACCTTC

clone size: .
J gene: TRBJ2-5
V gene: TRBV18
D gene: .
CDR3 protein: CASSPNGDQETQYF
CDR3 DNA: TGTGCCAGCTCACCCAATGGGGACCAAGAGACCCAGTACTTC

clone size: .
J gene: TRBJ2-7
V gene: TRBV21-1
D gene: .
CDR3 protein: CASSVGTRNPYEQYF
CDR3 DNA: TGTGCCAGCAGCGTGGGGACGCGCAACCCCTACGAGCAGTACTTC

clone size: .
J gene: TRBJ1-3
V gene: TRBV5-1
D gene: .
CDR3 protein: CASSPEASGNTIYF
CDR3 DNA: TGCGCCAGCAGCCCGGAGGCATCTGGAAACACCATATATTTT

clone size: .
J gene: TRBJ1-1
V gene: TRBV19
D gene: TRBD1
CDR3 protein: CASRDRGENTEAFF
CDR3 DNA: TGTGCCAGCCGGGACAGGGGAGAAAACACTGAAGCTTTCTTT

clone size: few
J gene: TRBJ2-1
V gene: TRBV5-1
D gene: TRBD1
CDR3 protein: CASSTGQGGYNEQFF
CDR3 DNA: TGCGCCAGCAGCACAGGACAGGGTGGATACAATGAGCAGTTCTTC

clone size: .
J gene: TRBJ2-1
V gene: TRBV13
D gene: TRBD2
CDR3 protein: CASSHGTSGYNEQFF
CDR3 DNA: TGTGCCAGCAGCCACGGGACTAGCGGGTACAATGAGCAGTTCTTC

clone size: .
J gene: TRBJ1-5
V gene: TRBV10-3
D gene: TRBD1
CDR3 protein: CAISEATGGSPQHF
CDR3 DNA: TGTGCCATCAGTGAAGCTACAGGGGGATCGCCCCAGCATTTT

clone size: .
J gene: TRBJ2-1
V gene: TRBV29-1
D gene: .
CDR3 protein: CSVTASVAEQFF
CDR3 DNA: TGCAGCGTTACCGCCTCGGTTGCTGAGCAGTTCTTC